The 30 T cell receptor beta chains given below trace back to one sample, sequenced in a study of blood T cell repertoires in COVID-19. TCRdb's copy holds only in-frame clones and misses some; the assay was immunoSEQ multiplex PCR. This table holds 200,000 to 250,000 clones, around 81% found once. What was sequenced was peripheral blood. These receptors all stem from an older woman with acute or convalescent COVID-19.

The chain employs TRBV9 and TRBJ2-2, with 9 bases lining up with TRBD2. CDR1 SGDLS and CDR2 YYNGEE come from the germline V gene. The ends lost 0 bases at V and 4 bases at J; junction bases unmatched: 4. This CDR3 has 16 residues. The CDR3 here is CASSVDGGGATGELFF. For the CDR3, the DNA is TGTGCCAGCAGCGTAGATGGCGGGGGGGCCACCGGGGAGCTGTTTTTT.

The V gene is TRBV12-3 or TRBV12-4, the J gene TRBJ1-2; 8 bases align to TRBD1. The CDR3 spans 12 residues. J was trimmed by 6 bases and V by 4 bases; bases with no gene match: 1. The CDR3 DNA sequence: TGTGCCAGCAGTTCGGACAGGGATGGCTACACCTTC. Its protein is CASSSDRDGYTF.

The chain uses TRBV28 and TRBJ1-2; no clear D. Between the trimmed V and J ends, which lost 5 bases and 4 bases, there was a span of 20 bases. Germline CDR1 reads MDHEN; CDR2 reads SYDVKM. This CDR3 comprises 16 residues. The CDR3 DNA reads TGTGCCAGCAGTCCAATATTCCCGGGAGTGGGCTATGGCTACACCTTC. This sequence encodes CASSPIFPGVGYGYTF.

In this sample, this clone turned up a few times. The gene calls are TRBV7-9 and TRBJ1-1; 7 bases are a match to TRBD1. CDR3 length equals 16 residues. The V segment lost 5 bases and the J segment 4 bases; nucleotides outside the gene matches: 13. Germline CDR1 SEHNR, CDR2 FQNEAQ (reference sequence). The chain's CDR3 is CASSIWTGPTGTEAFF. In DNA, the CDR3 is TGTGCCAGCAGCATATGGACAGGCCCAACGGGCACTGAAGCTTTCTTT.

The chain carries TRBV29-1 and TRBJ1-1; 7 bases align to TRBD1. From germline, CDR1 is SQVTM and CDR2 ANQGSEA. The CDR3 has 12 residues. The V gene end was trimmed by 7 bases and the J gene end by 5 bases; junction bases not matched to a gene: 7. CDR3 amino acids: CSAATGRTEAFF. The CDR3 bases are TGCAGCGCCGCGACAGGGAGGACTGAAGCTTTCTTT.

The gene calls are TRBV7-9 and TRBJ1-2; tentative D call: TRBD1 (6 bases). Germline V gene sequence: CDR1 SEHNR, CDR2 FQNEAQ (reference sequence). The CDR3 consists of 14 residues. V was shortened by 4 bases and J by 4 bases, with 13 bases between the two germline ends. The CDR3 region has the DNA TGTGCCAGCAGCTCCTACAGGGACCCCTATGGCTACACCTTC. Its translation is CASSSYRDPYGYTF.

V usage is TRBV3-1 (or the pseudogene TRBV3-2) and J usage is TRBJ2-2; TRBD1 agrees at 12 bases. Losses at the gene ends were 4 bases for V and 5 bases for J; bases not matched to a gene: 11. The CDR3 covers 18 residues. Germline CDR1 reads LGHDT; CDR2 reads YNNKEL (reference sequence). The CDR3 DNA sequence: TGTGCCAGCAGCCCAACCGCCGGGACAGGGGGCTTGACCGGGGAGCTGTTTTTT. It translates to CASSPTAGTGGLTGELFF.

This chain links TRBV5-6 with TRBJ1-6, with no clear D. V was clipped by 0 bases and J by 7 bases, with 8 bases between them. Germline V gives CDR1 SGHDT, CDR2 YYEEEE. The CDR3 contains 14 residues. The CDR3 protein is CASSLERVNSPLHF. The DNA of the CDR3 is TGTGCCAGCAGCTTGGAACGGGTGAATTCACCCCTCCACTTT. The variable domain in full, completed from reference TRBV5-6 and TRBJ1-6, reads DAGVTQSPTHLIKTRGQQVTLRCSPKSGHDTVSWYQQALGQGPQFIFQYYEEEERQRGNFPDRFSGHQFPNYSSELNVNALLLGDSALYLCASSLERVNSPLHFGNGTRLTVT.

This clone was seen a handful of times. This chain joins TRBV29-1 and TRBJ1-1; D gene uncertain. V was cut by 4 bases and J by 4 bases, with 13 bases left in between. The length of the CDR3 is 13 residues. Germline V CDR1 and CDR2: SQVTM, ANQGSEA. The CDR3: CSVVTPGTTEAFF. CDR3 sequence (DNA): TGCAGCGTTGTGACACCAGGTACCACTGAAGCTTTCTTT.

V usage is TRBV5-8 and J usage is TRBJ1-1; maybe TRBD1 (5 bases). Trimming shortened V by 6 bases and J by 7 bases, and 22 bases separated the two germline ends. The CDR3 is 15 amino acids. Germline V CDR1 and CDR2: SGHTS, YDEGEE. The CDR3 loop reads CASTVSVEGRGEAFF. As DNA, the CDR3 is TGTGCCAGCACCGTATCGGTGGAGGGGAGAGGTGAAGCTTTCTTT.

The gene calls are TRBV5-1 and TRBJ2-2; TRBD2 matches 7 bases. Losses at the gene ends were 0 bases for V and 8 bases for J; bases not matched to a gene: 4. Germline CDR1 reads SGHRS; CDR2 reads YFSETQ. The CDR3 is 14 amino acids. The CDR3 region is CASSLERGLGELFF. In DNA form, the CDR3 reads TGCGCCAGCAGCTTGGAGCGGGGTTTAGGGGAGCTGTTTTTT.

This clone was detected a few times. The rearrangement uses TRBV29-1 and TRBJ1-1; D is possibly TRBD1 (5 bases). The V gene's germline CDR1 is SQVTM and CDR2 ANQGSEA. This CDR3 is 13 amino acids long. Trimming stripped 4 bases from V and 2 bases from J, with 11 bases between. CDR3 bases: TGCAGCGTTGGGTTGGGGGGAAACACTGAAGCTTTCTTT. It codes for CSVGLGGNTEAFF. Based on the CDR3 plus reference TRBV29-1 and TRBJ1-1, the full variable domain is SAVISQKPSRDICQRGTSLTIQCQVDSQVTMMFWYRQQPGQSLTLIATANQGSEATYESGFVIDKFPISRPNLTFSTLTVSNMSPEDSSIYLCSVGLGGNTEAFFGQGTRLTVV.

CDR3 sequence reads: CASSTGTGRVAEAFF. CDR3 DNA: TGCGCCAGCAGCACAGGGACAGGGCGCGTCGCTGAAGCTTTCTTT. This sequence joins TRBV5-1 and TRBJ1-1, with 9 bases that match TRBD1. The length of the CDR3 is 15 residues. Trimming cost V 4 bases and J 6 bases; bases outside gene matches: 10. The germline CDR1 and CDR2 sequences are SGHRS and YFSETQ.

This clone has a single count. The V and J genes are TRBV6-1 and TRBJ1-5; a possible D gene is TRBD1 (5 bases). This CDR3 is built from 14 residues. Germline CDR1 MNHNS, CDR2 SASEGT. The V end was cut by 3 bases, the J end by 7 bases, with 13 bases between. The CDR3 sequence is CASSERRAGQPQHF. CDR3 DNA sequence: TGTGCCAGCAGTGAGCGAAGGGCAGGGCAGCCCCAGCATTTT.

In its sample, this clone was seen once. V is TRBV7-9 and J is TRBJ2-5; TRBD2 might be the D (6 bases). V gave up 4 bases and J gave up 4 bases, with 16 bases separating them. Per germline, CDR1 SEHNR and CDR2 FQNEAQ (reference sequence). The CDR3 is 15 residues long. The CDR3 nucleotides are TGTGCCAGCAGCTCCGCCGGGACTTCCATAGAGACCCAGTACTTC. This gives the protein CASSSAGTSIETQYF.

The rearrangement links TRBV7-2 to TRBJ1-1; perhaps TRBD1 as D (5 bases). Germline lookup yields CDR1 SGHTA and CDR2 FQGNSA. Trimming took 1 base from V and 8 from J, leaving 11 bases between them. The CDR3 sequence is 13 residues long. Written as DNA, the CDR3 is TGTGCCAGCAGCTTAGGAAGGGGAATCGAAGCTTTCTTT. Translating it yields CASSLGRGIEAFF.

The chain links TRBV27 to TRBJ1-6; D may be TRBD1 (6 bases). Per the germline V gene, CDR1 is MNHEY and CDR2 is SMNVEV (reference sequence). The CDR3 contains 18 residues. Trimming removed 1 base from V and 0 bases from J, with 13 bases in between. The CDR3, as DNA: TGTGCCAGCAGTTTATTTGGGGGCCCTCCCTCCTATAATTCACCCCTCCACTTT. It is translated as CASSLFGGPPSYNSPLHF.

This chain connects TRBV2 to TRBJ1-2; tentative D call: TRBD1 (5 bases). Trimming took off 4 bases at V and 0 bases at J, with 6 bases between the two ends. This CDR3 is 13 amino acids long. CDR1 is SNHLY, CDR2 FYNNEI, per germline. CDR3 amino acids: CASSGQPNYGYTF. As DNA, the CDR3 is TGTGCCAGCAGTGGACAGCCTAACTATGGCTACACCTTC.

V gene TRBV7-3 combines with J gene TRBJ1-6; D call uncertain. This CDR3 contains 15 residues. The germline V gene encodes CDR1 SGHTA and CDR2 FQGTGA. V lost 1 base to trimming and J lost 13 bases, with 17 bases between them. CDR3 nucleotide sequence: TGTGCCAGCAGCTTAAATGAGTTTGTCGAGGGCCCCCTCCACTTT. Protein: CASSLNEFVEGPLHF.

The chain joins TRBV28 to TRBJ2-7; TRBD1 agrees at 9 bases. With 5 bases clipped from V and 1 base from J, the junction kept 12 bases outside the gene matches. The CDR3 length is 17 residues. Germline V gene sequence: CDR1 MDHEN, CDR2 SYDVKM. As DNA, the CDR3 is TGTGCCAGCAGTCCAAACCCCTACAGGGGGCGATCCTACGAGCAGTACTTC. Protein: CASSPNPYRGRSYEQYF.

With respect to this clone: A much larger clone differs from this one at a single base, so this may be a read error. This specimen includes other DNA sequences encoding the same CDR3. This chain connects TRBV5-4 to TRBJ1-2, with D possibly being TRBD1 (6 bases). V was pared by 4 bases and J by 2 bases, with 9 bases between. Germline assignment: CDR1 SGHNT and CDR2 YYREEE (reference sequence). This CDR3 region has 13 residues. The CDR3, as DNA: TGTGCCAGCAGCCCGGACAGAAACTATGGCTACACCTTC. The encoded protein is CASSPDRNYGYTF. Drawing the rest from reference TRBV5-4 and TRBJ1-2, the complete variable domain is ETGVTQSPTHLIKTRGQQVTLRCSSQSGHNTVSWYQQALGQGPQFIFQYYREEENGRGNFPPRFSGLQFPNYSSELNVNALELDDSALYLCASSPDRNYGYTFGSGTRLTVV.

This chain links TRBV9 with TRBJ1-4; D is ambiguous. V lost 7 bases and J 5 bases, leaving 9 bases between the germline ends. Germline-derived CDR1 and CDR2 are SGDLS and YYNGEE. This CDR3 has 12 amino acids. The CDR3 DNA is TGTGCCAGCGGAGGACTAAATGAAAAACTGTTTTTT. It specifies CASGGLNEKLFF.

This chain joins TRBV7-2 and TRBJ2-1, with a weak D call TRBD2 (5 bases). This CDR3 is built from 14 residues. Per the germline V gene, CDR1 is SGHTA and CDR2 is FQGNSA. Trimming removed 5 bases from V and 10 bases from J, with 18 bases in between. This CDR3 reads CASSRLGLPGEQFF. CDR3 nucleotide sequence: TGTGCCAGCAGCCGTTTGGGGTTACCGGGGGAGCAGTTCTTC.

This CDR3 reads CASSLRTGTGREKLFF. The CDR3 coding sequence is TGCGCCAGCAGCCTCCGAACCGGGACAGGAAGGGAAAAACTGTTTTTT. The V gene is TRBV4-3, the J gene TRBJ1-4; 8 bases agree with TRBD1. The CDR3 spans 16 residues. Trimming cost V 4 bases and J 8 bases; bases outside gene matches: 12. In germline, CDR1 is LGHNA, CDR2 YSLEER.

The rearrangement uses TRBV28 and TRBJ1-2; maybe TRBD1 (6 bases). Germline V gives CDR1 MDHEN, CDR2 SYDVKM. Trimming took off 3 bases at V and 2 bases at J, with 7 bases between the two ends. The CDR3 sequence is 13 residues long. CDR3 DNA sequence: TGTGCCAGCAGTTTCGGACAGAACTATGGCTACACCTTC. Its protein is CASSFGQNYGYTF.

J is TRBJ2-1 and V is TRBV5-1; 8 bases are a match to TRBD1. V shed 4 bases, J shed 0 bases, and the junction held 6 bases outside the gene matches. CDR1 is SGHRS, CDR2 YFSETQ, per germline. CDR3 length equals 16 residues. In nucleotides, the CDR3 is TGCGCCAGCAGCCCAGGGACAGGCCGCTCCTACAATGAGCAGTTCTTC. Translating it yields CASSPGTGRSYNEQFF.

The chain has TRBV2 and TRBJ1-4; D not certain. CDR3 length equals 13 residues. V lost 7 bases and J lost 6, with 12 bases in between. The germline gives CDR1 SNHLY, CDR2 FYNNEI. The CDR3 sequence is CASTRQEDEKLFF. CDR3 nucleotides: TGTGCCAGCACTCGGCAGGAAGATGAAAAACTGTTTTTT.

The chain links TRBV29-1 to TRBJ2-1; D might be TRBD2 (5 bases). The CDR3 loop spans 14 amino acids. Trimming shortened V by 4 bases and J by 0 bases, and 10 bases separated the two germline ends. Germline CDR1 and CDR2: SQVTM and ANQGSEA. In DNA, the CDR3 is TGCAGCGTTGCTACGGGGAGCTCCTACAATGAGCAGTTCTTC. This encodes CSVATGSSYNEQFF.

V and J are TRBV5-1 and TRBJ1-2; 7 bases line up with TRBD1. Looked up from germline, CDR1 is SGHRS and CDR2 is YFSETQ. The CDR3 runs to 16 residues. V lost 0 bases, J lost 3 bases, and 8 bases stayed unmatched. CDR3 sequence (DNA): TGCGCCAGCAGCTTGGGCCGGGACAGCAGAGACTATGGCTACACCTTC. This sequence encodes CASSLGRDSRDYGYTF.

The chain is built from TRBV27 and TRBJ2-3; 10 nucleotides match TRBD1. This CDR3 spans 19 amino acids. Germline V lookup: CDR1 MNHEY, CDR2 SMNVEV (reference sequence). Trimming removed 6 bases from V and 2 bases from J; junction bases left unmatched: 17. DNA of the CDR3: TGTGCCAGCAGCCCTCACGACCTTGGGACAGGGGTGATCACAGATACGCAGTATTTT. Amino acid sequence: CASSPHDLGTGVITDTQYF.